The sequence of this TCR beta chain was determined in a study of identical twins (dated by TCRdb to 2015 to 2016). Concerning the study at large: To test whether fetal clonotypes persist, this study deep-sequenced TCR alpha and beta repertoires from monozygotic twins, from unrelated adults of various ages, and from cord blood. Replicate twin experiments were performed at different times using different library preparation protocols to rule out contamination. Beyond this particular receptor, the publication reports: In monozygotic twins, recombination models systematically underestimated out-of-frame TCR alpha sharing, but the models matched the sharing seen between unrelated individuals. Conclusions relied on cross-sectional statistical analysis, since the same donors could not be followed over many years. Fewer insertions were carried by abundant cord blood beta clonotypes, a similar but weaker trend appeared in young adult naive repertoires, and no such trend appeared in memory repertoires. A weaker excess of twin sharing was found in beta out-of-frame sequences because the signal-to-noise ratio was lowered by fewer shared sequences. Compared with coincidental sharing between unrelated individuals, out-of-frame TCR alpha sequences shared between twins had an excess of sequences with low generation probability. Zero-insertion analyses could be partly confounded by invariant T cells such as MAIT and iNKT, although diverse VJ usage argued against such confounding for most clonotypes.

Every donor was a healthy Caucasian. Three pairs of female monozygotic twins, all aged roughly 18 to 29 years, were included in the twin cohort. RNA for TCR libraries was isolated from peripheral blood mononuclear cells. Reading the germline V gene gives CDR1 MDHEN and CDR2 SYDVKM. Trimming costs V 7 bases and J 4 bases, and their ends lie 13 bases apart. The cysteine opens and the phenylalanine closes a CDR3 of 13 amino acids. The read is trimmed to its CDR3 DNA, 39 bases read in frame from base 1. The library relied on 5' RACE. The reads were generated on an Illumina HiSeq 2000. Template switching added a universal primer binding site, and the final cDNA carried a unique molecular identifier that allowed TCR cDNA molecules to be counted accurately. Specific primers in the conserved constant-segment region were used to synthesize first-strand cDNA for TCR alpha and beta chains. To control for contamination, every cDNA library carried two barcodes: a SMART-Mk sample barcode plus Illumina barcodes. Two successive PCR steps introduced TruSeq adapter sequences along with Illumina sample barcodes. The Illumina HiSeq platform was used with custom primers to sequence TCR alpha and beta cDNA libraries. The paper's processing steps were these. Raw reads were processed with MiGEC to extract unique molecular identifiers, and MiXCR was used to determine CDR3 positions. Recombination models were inferred per individual with the repgenHMM and IGoR tools using an EM algorithm. The tcR package in R was used for shared clonotype analysis, with sharing normalized by the product of cloneset sizes. To study raw recombination without the effects of thymic and clonal selection, out-of-frame nonproductive sequences were analyzed. In TCRdb, the public reads were trimmed at Q25 with fastp and aligned with MiXCR, with productive beta chains retained. Rows with one shared CDR3 protein collapse into an entry with the most common genes and DNA. The V and J calls reflect TCRdb's pipeline rather than the authors' work. Within this sample are some 600,000 distinct CDR3 sequences, with roughly 7.2% of them counted one time only. The ten biggest clones cover 1.6% of the sample.

In regard to this clonotype: Its antigen is not yet known. Base qualities are missing; no much larger clone stands one base away.

These data were likewise used in another study, on yellow fever vaccine responses in identical twins. As the second paper documents: According to the authors, the vaccine-induced T cell response in identical twins seemed to be partly convergent and partly specific to each individual. In the study, vaccine-responding T cell clones were precisely tracked in identical twins.

The chain uses TRBV28 and TRBJ2-5; the D gene lacks a confident call. The sequence was collected from a woman in her late teens or twenties in good health. The sequencing sample was made of PBMCs. In nucleotides, the sequence is TGTGCCAGCATGTATGGATTTCGAGAGACCCAGTACTTC. This encodes CASMYGFRETQYF. The variable domain in full, with residues beyond the CDR3 obtained from the reference TRBV28 and TRBJ2-5 genes, is DVKVTQSSRYLVKRTGEKVFLECVQDMDHENMFWYRQDPGLGLRLIYFSYDVKMKEKGDIPEGYSVSREKKERFSLILESASTNQTSMYLCASMYGFRETQYFGPGTRLLVL.